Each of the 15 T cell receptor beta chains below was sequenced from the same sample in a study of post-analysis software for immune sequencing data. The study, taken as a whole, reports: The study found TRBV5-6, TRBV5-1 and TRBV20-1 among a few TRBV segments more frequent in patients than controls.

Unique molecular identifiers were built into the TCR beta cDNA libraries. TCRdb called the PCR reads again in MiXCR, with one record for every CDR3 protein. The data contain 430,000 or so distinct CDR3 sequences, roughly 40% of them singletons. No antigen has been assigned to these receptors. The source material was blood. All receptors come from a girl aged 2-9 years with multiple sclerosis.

The CDR3 coding sequence is TGCGCCAGCAGTTATACCGCCGGGACGGGGACCGGGGAGCTGTTTTTT. Residues: CASSYTAGTGTGELFF. V usage is TRBV5-1 and J usage is TRBJ2-2, with D tentatively TRBD1 or TRBD2 (5 bases each). V lost 5 bases and J 5 bases, leaving 19 bases between the germline ends. The CDR3 covers 16 residues. Germline V gene lookup returns CDR1 SGHRS and CDR2 YFSETQ.

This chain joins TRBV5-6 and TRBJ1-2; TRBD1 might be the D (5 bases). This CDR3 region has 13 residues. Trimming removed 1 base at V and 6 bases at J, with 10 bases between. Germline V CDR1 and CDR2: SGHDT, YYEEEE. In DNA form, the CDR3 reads TGTGCCAGCAGCTTGTACGAGACAGATGGCTACACCTTC. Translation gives CASSLYETDGYTF.

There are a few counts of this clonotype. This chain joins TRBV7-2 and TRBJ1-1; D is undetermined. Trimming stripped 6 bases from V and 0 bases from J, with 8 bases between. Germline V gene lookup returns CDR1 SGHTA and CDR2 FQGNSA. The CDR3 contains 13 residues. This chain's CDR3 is CASREQMNTEAFF. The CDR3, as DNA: TGTGCCAGCAGGGAGCAAATGAACACTGAAGCTTTCTTT.

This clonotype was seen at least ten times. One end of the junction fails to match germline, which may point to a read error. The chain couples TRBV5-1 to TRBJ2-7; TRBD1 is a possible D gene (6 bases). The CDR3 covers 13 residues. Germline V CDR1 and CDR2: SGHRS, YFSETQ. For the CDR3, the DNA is TGTGCCAGCAGTTTGAGGCAGGGGTACGAGCAGTACTTC. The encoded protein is CASSLRQGYEQYF.

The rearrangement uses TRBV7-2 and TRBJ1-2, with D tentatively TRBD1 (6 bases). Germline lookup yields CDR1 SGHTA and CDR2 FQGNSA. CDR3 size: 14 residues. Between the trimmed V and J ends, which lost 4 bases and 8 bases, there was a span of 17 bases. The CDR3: CASSSRGGDRGYTF. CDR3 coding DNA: TGTGCCAGCAGCTCCAGAGGGGGTGATCGAGGCTACACCTTC.

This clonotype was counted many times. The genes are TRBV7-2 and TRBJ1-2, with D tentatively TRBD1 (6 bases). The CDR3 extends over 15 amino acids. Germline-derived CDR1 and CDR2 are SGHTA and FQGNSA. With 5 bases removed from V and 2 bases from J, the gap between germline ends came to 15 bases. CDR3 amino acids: CASSARTAGNYGYTF. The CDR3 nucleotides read TGTGCCAGCAGCGCAAGGACAGCGGGCAACTATGGCTACACCTTC.

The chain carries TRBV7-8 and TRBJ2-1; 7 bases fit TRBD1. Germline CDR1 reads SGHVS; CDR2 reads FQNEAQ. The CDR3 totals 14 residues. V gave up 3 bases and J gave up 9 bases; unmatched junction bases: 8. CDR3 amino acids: CASSFTGEFGEQFF. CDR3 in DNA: TGTGCCAGCAGCTTCACAGGGGAGTTTGGTGAGCAGTTCTTC.

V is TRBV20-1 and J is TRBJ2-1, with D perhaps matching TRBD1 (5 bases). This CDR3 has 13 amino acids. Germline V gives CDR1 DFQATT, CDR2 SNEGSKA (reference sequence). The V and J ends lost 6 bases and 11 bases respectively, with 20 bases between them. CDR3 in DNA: TGCAGTGCCTTGGGGCAGGAACCGAATCAGCAGTTCTTC. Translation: CSALGQEPNQQFF.

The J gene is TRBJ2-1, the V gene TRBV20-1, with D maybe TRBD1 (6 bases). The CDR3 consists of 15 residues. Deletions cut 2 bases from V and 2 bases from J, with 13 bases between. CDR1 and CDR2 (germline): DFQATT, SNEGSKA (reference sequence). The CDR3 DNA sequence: TGCAGTGCTAGACGGGGAGACAGGACCTACAATGAGCAGTTCTTC. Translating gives CSARRGDRTYNEQFF.

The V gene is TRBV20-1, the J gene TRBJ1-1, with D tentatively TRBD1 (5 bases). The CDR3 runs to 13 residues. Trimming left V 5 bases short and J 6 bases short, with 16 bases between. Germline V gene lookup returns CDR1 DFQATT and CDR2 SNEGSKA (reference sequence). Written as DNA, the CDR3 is TGCAGTGCTCGGAGGCAGGGAACCCCTGAAGCTTTCTTT. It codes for CSARRQGTPEAFF.

CDR3 in amino acids: CASSLPRLAGKETQYF. In nucleotides, the CDR3 is TGCGCCAGCAGCCTGCCCAGACTAGCGGGAAAAGAGACCCAGTACTTC. The chain has TRBV5-1 and TRBJ2-5, with 11 positions matching TRBD2. CDR3 length: 16 amino acids. CDR1 SGHRS and CDR2 YFSETQ come from the germline V gene. The ends lost 4 bases at V and 3 bases at J; junction bases unmatched: 8. The whole variable domain, remainder taken from reference TRBV5-1 and TRBJ2-5, is KAGVTQTPRYLIKTRGQQVTLSCSPISGHRSVSWYQQTPGQGLQFLFEYFSETQRNKGNFPGRFSGRQFSNSRSEMNVSTLELGDSALYLCASSLPRLAGKETQYFGPGTRLLVL.

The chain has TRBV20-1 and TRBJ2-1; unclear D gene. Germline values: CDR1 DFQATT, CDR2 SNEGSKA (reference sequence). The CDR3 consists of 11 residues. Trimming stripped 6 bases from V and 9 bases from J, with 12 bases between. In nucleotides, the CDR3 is TGCAGTGCAGAAACCCCTCCTGAGCAGTTCTTC. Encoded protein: CSAETPPEQFF.

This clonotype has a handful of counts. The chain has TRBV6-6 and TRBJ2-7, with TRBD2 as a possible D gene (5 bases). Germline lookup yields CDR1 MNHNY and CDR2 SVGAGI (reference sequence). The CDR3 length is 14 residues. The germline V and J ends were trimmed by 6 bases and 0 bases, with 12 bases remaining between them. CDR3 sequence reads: CASRPPGSSYEQYF. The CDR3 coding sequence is TGTGCCAGCAGACCCCCGGGGAGCTCCTACGAGCAGTACTTC.

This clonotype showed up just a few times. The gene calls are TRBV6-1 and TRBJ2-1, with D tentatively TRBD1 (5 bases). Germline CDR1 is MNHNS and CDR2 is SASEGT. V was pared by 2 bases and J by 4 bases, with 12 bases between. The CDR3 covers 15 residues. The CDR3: CASSESEDSYNEQFF. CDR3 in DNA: TGTGCCAGCAGTGAATCCGAAGACAGTTACAATGAGCAGTTCTTC.

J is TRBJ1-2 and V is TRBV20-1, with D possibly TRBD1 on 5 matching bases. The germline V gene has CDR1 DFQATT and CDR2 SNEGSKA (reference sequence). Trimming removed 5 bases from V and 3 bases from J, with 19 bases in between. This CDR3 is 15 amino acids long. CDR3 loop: CSAPRRLGVYYGYTF. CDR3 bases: TGCAGTGCTCCGCGAAGACTGGGGGTTTACTATGGCTACACCTTC.